The rows below give T cell receptor beta chains drawn from one sample of a study of blood T cell repertoires in COVID-19. Data came from immunoSEQ multiplex PCR; TCRdb stores just in-frame clones and leaves some out. In the table there are 350,000 to 450,000 clones, more than 80% of which are singletons. Sequencing was carried out using peripheral blood. These receptor sequences come from a man aged 40-49 years with acute or convalescent COVID-19. CDR3s include the opening cysteine and the closing phenylalanine or tryptophan. The order of the fields is V gene, D gene, clone size, J gene, CDR3 protein, CDR3 DNA. The D gene is left open where the match is weak. Clone size is stated in some rows and not others, as once, few, many or a class when expanded.

>TRBV4-2|.|once|TRBJ1-5
CASSQVLGSAVRNQPQHF
TGTGCCAGCAGCCAAGTATTGGGGAGTGCTGTACGAAATCAGCCCCAGCATTTT
>TRBV6-5|.|.|TRBJ1-5
CASSRTAYQPQHF
TGTGCCAGCAGCCGGACAGCATATCAGCCCCAGCATTTT
>TRBV18|.|.|TRBJ2-1
CASSHLARRDNEQFF
TGTGCCAGCTCACACCTAGCGCGACGCGACAATGAGCAGTTCTTC
>TRBV5-1|.|.|TRBJ2-7
CASSLATGYEQYF
TGCGCCAGCAGCTTGGCCACAGGGTACGAGCAGTACTTC
>TRBV5-1|.|.|TRBJ1-5
CASSLALGGNQPQHF
TGCGCCAGCAGCTTGGCCTTAGGGGGCAATCAGCCCCAGCATTTT
>TRBV6-2/TRBV6-3|.|once|TRBJ2-7
CASSLAFYEQYF
TGTGCCAGCAGCCTGGCCTTTTACGAGCAGTACTTC
>TRBV7-2|TRBD2|.|TRBJ2-2
CASSRSGGAWTGELFF
TGTGCCAGCAGCCGGAGCGGGGGGGCCTGGACCGGGGAGCTGTTTTTT
>TRBV30|TRBD1|.|TRBJ1-1
CAWDRARTEAFF
TGTGCCTGGGACAGGGCGAGGACTGAAGCTTTCTTT
>TRBV19|TRBD2|.|TRBJ2-1
CASSIGGGLAGGNEQFF
TGTGCCAGTAGTATTGGAGGGGGACTAGCGGGTGGCAATGAGCAGTTCTTC
>TRBV9|TRBD2|.|TRBJ2-5
CASSPRGGSRETQYF
TGTGCCAGCAGCCCCCGCGGGGGGTCCCGAGAGACCCAGTACTTC
>TRBV6-1|TRBD2|.|TRBJ2-1
CASSDRLAISYNEQFF
TGTGCCAGCAGTGACAGACTAGCTATCTCCTACAATGAGCAGTTCTTC
>TRBV5-5|.|.|TRBJ2-3
CASSLLTDTQYF
TGTGCCAGCAGCTTACTCACAGATACGCAGTATTTT
>TRBV19|.|.|TRBJ2-7
CASSPRGSYEQYF
TGTGCCAGTAGTCCCAGGGGAAGCTACGAGCAGTACTTC
>TRBV3-1/TRBV3-2|.|.|TRBJ1-4
CASRLEGGELFF
TGTGCCAGCAGGCTCGAAGGGGGAGAACTGTTTTTT
>TRBV5-1|TRBD1|.|TRBJ2-3
CASSSNRGRTDTQYF
TGCGCCAGCAGCTCGAACAGGGGTCGCACAGATACGCAGTATTTT
>TRBV20-1|TRBD1|.|TRBJ1-5
CSASPPGGSQPQHF
TGCAGTGCTAGTCCCCCAGGGGGAAGCCAGCCCCAGCATTTT
>TRBV28|TRBD1|once|TRBJ1-2
CASTTPSRDRARRYGYTF
TGTGCCAGCACCACCCCAAGCAGGGACAGGGCTCGGAGGTATGGCTACACCTTC
>TRBV6-5|TRBD1|few|TRBJ2-7
CASTKNRGPYEQYF
TGTGCCAGCACCAAAAACAGGGGGCCGTACGAGCAGTACTTC
>TRBV5-1|TRBD1|.|TRBJ2-1
CASSDGQGLYNEQFF
TGCGCCAGCAGCGACGGACAGGGGCTGTACAATGAGCAGTTCTTC
>TRBV19|TRBD1|.|TRBJ1-1
CATGTGRATEAFF
TGTGCCACGGGGACAGGTCGGGCCACTGAAGCTTTCTTT
>TRBV14|.|once|TRBJ1-4
CASSPSQGPWEKLFF
TGTGCCAGCAGCCCAAGCCAGGGCCCTTGGGAAAAACTGTTTTTT
>TRBV15|.|.|TRBJ1-2
CATSRWNRETNYGYTF
TGTGCCACCAGCAGATGGAACAGGGAAACCAACTATGGCTACACCTTC
>TRBV11-2|.|.|TRBJ2-6
CASSHRPGSGANVLTF
TGTGCCAGCAGCCACCGGCCAGGCTCTGGGGCCAACGTCCTGACTTTC
>TRBV30|.|.|TRBJ2-1
CAWSVRGAYNEQFF
TGTGCCTGGAGTGTACGCGGGGCTTACAATGAGCAGTTCTTC
>TRBV2|TRBD1|.|TRBJ1-1
CASILLQGAGSFF
TGTGCCAGCATCCTCCTTCAGGGGGCTGGATCTTTCTTT
>TRBV28|TRBD1|.|TRBJ2-7
CASFGTGTGGPYEQYF
TGTGCCAGCTTCGGGACCGGGACAGGGGGGCCCTACGAGCAGTACTTC
>TRBV5-1|.|.|TRBJ2-7
CASSYQDTYEQYF
TGCGCCAGCAGCTACCAGGACACCTACGAGCAGTACTTC
>TRBV6-5|.|.|TRBJ1-1
CASSSRGFTEAFF
TGTGCCAGCAGTTCAAGAGGGTTCACTGAAGCTTTCTTT
>TRBV19|TRBD1|once|TRBJ1-2
CASSERGQGYGYTF
TGTGCCAGTAGTGAGAGGGGGCAAGGCTATGGCTACACCTTC
>TRBV19|.|.|TRBJ1-2
CASSISGQGNYGYTF
TGTGCCAGTAGTATATCGGGTCAGGGGAACTATGGCTACACCTTC
>TRBV15|.|.|TRBJ1-6
CATSRDRGVNSPLHF
TGTGCCACCAGCAGAGACAGGGGTGTTAATTCACCCCTCCACTTT
>TRBV10-3|TRBD2|.|TRBJ2-7
CAIKLAGVNEQYF
TGTGCCATCAAACTAGCGGGGGTAAATGAGCAGTACTTC
>TRBV27|TRBD1|.|TRBJ1-1
CASSLQGAKVYTEAFF
TGTGCCAGCAGTCTACAGGGGGCGAAGGTATACACTGAAGCTTTCTTT
>TRBV19|TRBD2|.|TRBJ2-1
CASRAGAAPNEQFF
TGTGCCAGTAGAGCGGGAGCAGCCCCCAATGAGCAGTTCTTC
>TRBV2|.|few|TRBJ1-5
CASSEASPTQPQHF
TGTGCCAGCAGTGAAGCGAGTCCCACCCAGCCCCAGCATTTT
>TRBV21-1|.|.|TRBJ2-6
CASSNHTRDSGANVLTF
TGTGCCAGCAGCAACCACACCAGGGACTCTGGGGCCAACGTCCTGACTTTC
>TRBV30|TRBD1|.|TRBJ1-2
CAWSTGTGPGYTF
TGTGCCTGGAGTACTGGGACAGGGCCTGGCTACACCTTC
>TRBV7-2|TRBD1|.|TRBJ2-2
CASSLVPGGPSTGELFF
TGTGCCAGCAGCTTAGTGCCAGGGGGTCCCTCCACCGGGGAGCTGTTTTTT
>TRBV5-5|.|once|TRBJ1-1
CASNREGYTEAFF
TGTGCCTCAAACAGGGAGGGGTACACTGAAGCTTTCTTT
>TRBV28|.|.|TRBJ2-1
CASSRGRGAQFF
TGTGCCAGCAGTCGCGGGCGGGGTGCTCAGTTCTTC
>TRBV6-6|.|.|TRBJ1-2
CASSPPVDRHYGYTF
TGTGCCAGCAGCCCTCCGGTTGACAGACACTATGGCTACACCTTC
>TRBV29-1|TRBD1|.|TRBJ1-2
CSVVLRQGASGYTF
TGCAGCGTTGTATTGCGACAGGGGGCAAGTGGCTACACCTTC
>TRBV9|TRBD2|.|TRBJ2-5
CASSVGASGSQTQYF
TGTGCCAGCAGCGTAGGGGCTAGCGGGAGCCAGACCCAGTACTTC
>TRBV27|TRBD1|.|TRBJ2-1
CATNRGTGPYNEQFF
TGTGCTACAAACCGGGGGACAGGGCCCTACAATGAGCAGTTCTTC
>TRBV12-3/TRBV12-4|.|.|TRBJ1-5
CASRRTAGSPQHF
TGTGCCAGCAGAAGGACAGCCGGTTCGCCCCAGCATTTT
>TRBV9|TRBD2|.|TRBJ2-7
CASSLGTSGGYEQYF
TGTGCCAGCAGCCTCGGGACTAGCGGGGGTTACGAGCAGTACTTC
>TRBV2|TRBD1|.|TRBJ1-2
CASSRDRGTDRNGYTF
TGTGCCAGCAGTCGGGACAGGGGGACCGATCGTAATGGCTACACCTTC